The T cell receptor beta chain described here comes from a study of blood T cell repertoires in COVID-19 (dated by TCRdb to about 2020). In terms of the full investigation: Collaborator samples came from the United States, Italy and Spain and covered acute and convalescent phases of COVID-19. Samples were obtained from the ongoing ImmuneRACE study (first 160 participants) and from 1,200 or so subjects provided by 6 global collaborators. The repertoires were released in a freely available public database meant as a resource for research on the immune response to SARS-CoV-2. The dataset comprised deeply sampled blood TCRbeta repertoires from subjects exposed to, actively infected with, or recovered from COVID-19. Where available, HLA class I and class II types were taken from metadata supplied by the sample provider and were not determined by assay-based typing. The prospective study material was composed of cDNA or gDNA derived from T cells, B-cell-depleted T cells, or PBMCs. Nearly every sample came with metadata listing a de-identified subject ID, COVID-19 status, age in years and sex. What the research found in general, with its limitations: Clinical and demographic metadata were provided uncurated, with the amount varying by source and participant.

Each collaborating institution followed its own protocols to collect whole blood in K2EDTA tubes. For TCRbeta analysis, collaborators shipped samples in one of three forms: frozen whole blood, isolated PBMCs, or DNA extracted from either of those sample types. TCRbeta CDR3 regions were amplified from genomic DNA using the immunoSEQ Assay, a bias-controlled multiplex PCR. In the authors' own workflow: Within the assay, amplification of reference gene primers was used to estimate how many nucleated cells each sample contained. To quantify the absolute abundance of each unique TCRbeta CDR3 rearrangement, sequence reads were collapsed and filtered. Productive Simpson clonality was computed per sample as the square root of Simpson's diversity index over productive rearrangements. Held by TCRdb, this immuneACCESS table contains in-frame sequences only and omits some clones. Under half of the omission traces to an unresolved V gene where checked; the cause of the rest is unknown. The DNA was the basis for D and trimming; V, J and clone size are from that table. The sample contains about 200,000 clones, 75% to 90% of them found a single time. Of the sample, approximately 5.3% is held by the ten largest clones.

Sequences SEHNR (CDR1) and FQNEAQ (CDR2) are obtained from the germline V gene (reference sequence). The germline V and J ends show losses of 5 bases and 0 bases respectively, and no gene match explains 6 bases of the junction. The CDR3 spans 16 residues, from the cysteine through the phenylalanine. Only the CDR3 region is kept as DNA, spanning 48 bases read in frame from base 1. Notes on this clone: The specificity of this receptor is unknown. Qualities for individual bases were not recorded, and no much larger clone is one base off.

The TCR was taken from a human donor in a cohort sampled during active COVID-19. This sequence uses TRBV7-9 and TRBJ1-2, with 10 bases aligning to TRBD1. The sequenced sample consisted of peripheral blood. For the CDR3, the sequence is CASSRRGQGSNYGYTF. The nucleotides read TGTGCCAGCAGCCGCCGGGGACAGGGGTCTAACTATGGCTACACCTTC.